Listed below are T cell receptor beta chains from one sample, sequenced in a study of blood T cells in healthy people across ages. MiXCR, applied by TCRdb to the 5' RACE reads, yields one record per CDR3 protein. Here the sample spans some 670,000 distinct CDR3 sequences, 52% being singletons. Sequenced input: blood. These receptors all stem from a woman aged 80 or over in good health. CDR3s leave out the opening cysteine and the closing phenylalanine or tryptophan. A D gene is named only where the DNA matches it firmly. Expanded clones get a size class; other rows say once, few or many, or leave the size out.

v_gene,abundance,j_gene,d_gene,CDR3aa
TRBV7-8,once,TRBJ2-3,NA,ASSSEGFADTQY
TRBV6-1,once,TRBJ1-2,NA,ASGGLYGYT
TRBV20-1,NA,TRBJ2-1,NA,SARDFDGYNEQF
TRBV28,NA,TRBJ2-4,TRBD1,ASSPDRDRY
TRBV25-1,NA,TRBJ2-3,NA,ASSDPALTDTQY
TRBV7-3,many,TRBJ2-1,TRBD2,ASSLEGGAYNEQF
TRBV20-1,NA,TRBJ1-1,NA,SARDKALNTEAF
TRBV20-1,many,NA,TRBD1,SARDQDRGGETQY
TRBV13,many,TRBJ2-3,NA,ASSPTSRGTQY
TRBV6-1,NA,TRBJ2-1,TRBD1,ASSTLQGQKNNEQF
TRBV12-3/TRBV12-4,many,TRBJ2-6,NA,ASSLVWTLRVSGANVLT
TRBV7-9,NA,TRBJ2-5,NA,ASSLADQAKY
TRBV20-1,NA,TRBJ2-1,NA,SSQLVSYNEQF
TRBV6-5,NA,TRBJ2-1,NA,ASRTRTAIYNEQF
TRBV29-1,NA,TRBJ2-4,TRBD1,SVETGVVKNIQY
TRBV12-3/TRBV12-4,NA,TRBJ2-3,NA,ASQRGRSTDTQY